Below are 14 T cell receptor beta chains sequenced from a single sample in a study of blood T cell repertoires in COVID-19. TCRdb's table, derived via immunoSEQ multiplex PCR, lists solely in-frame clones and lacks some. The sample lists roughly 32,000 clones; approximately 86% were seen once. The specimen sequenced was peripheral blood. Receptors originate from a human donor in a cohort sampled during active COVID-19.

This chain joins TRBV6-1 and TRBJ1-5, with D hard to call. Trimming took off 4 bases at V and 0 bases at J, with 16 bases between the two ends. Per the germline V gene, CDR1 is MNHNS and CDR2 is SASEGT. This CDR3 contains 17 residues. The CDR3 protein is CASSGAPPLYSNQPQHF. In nucleotides, the CDR3 is TGTGCCAGCAGTGGGGCCCCACCCCTTTATAGCAATCAGCCCCAGCATTTT.

V usage is TRBV11-2 and J usage is TRBJ2-7, with a possible D match to TRBD1 (6 bases). V shed 5 bases and J shed 3 bases, with 11 bases lying between them. The CDR3 spans 13 residues. Germline V gives CDR1 SGHAT, CDR2 FQNNGV. The CDR3 sequence is CASSLDSLYEQYF. CDR3 sequence (DNA): TGTGCCAGCAGCCTGGACAGTCTCTACGAGCAGTACTTC.

The CDR3 protein is CASSFRLGLAGGHEQFF. CDR3 nucleotide sequence: TGTGCCAGTAGTTTTCGCCTCGGGCTAGCGGGGGGGCATGAGCAGTTCTTC. The genes are TRBV19 and TRBJ2-1, with 12 bases lining up with TRBD2. This CDR3 region has 17 residues. With V trimmed by 5 bases and J by 8 bases, 13 bases remained unmatched. The germline gives CDR1 LNHDA, CDR2 SQIVND (reference sequence).

V is TRBV19 and J is TRBJ2-5; 7 bases are a match to TRBD1. The CDR3 is made up of 14 amino acids. Germline CDR1 reads LNHDA; CDR2 reads SQIVND (reference sequence). The trim removed 3 bases at V and 6 bases at J, leaving 7 bases unmatched. CDR3 sequence: CASSISRQGKTQYF. Written as DNA, the CDR3 is TGTGCCAGTAGTATTAGTCGACAGGGTAAGACCCAGTACTTC.

The chain employs TRBV6-5 and TRBJ1-4; 7 bases align to TRBD1. This CDR3 contains 14 residues. Germline V gives CDR1 MNHEY, CDR2 SVGAGI. After removal of 8 bases from V and 7 bases from J, the junction contained 10 bases not matched to a gene. CDR3 region: CASGPGGNAEKLFF. CDR3 nucleotide sequence: TGTGCCAGCGGTCCAGGGGGGAACGCTGAAAAACTGTTTTTT.

The chain combines TRBV2 with TRBJ2-7, with 7 positions matching TRBD1. The CDR3 has 15 residues. The V segment lost 2 bases and the J segment 4 bases; nucleotides outside the gene matches: 8. CDR1 is SNHLY, CDR2 FYNNEI, per germline. CDR3 DNA sequence: TGTGCCAGCAGTGAACCCAGGACAGGCTGGTACGAGCAGTACTTC. Encoded protein: CASSEPRTGWYEQYF.

The chain is built from TRBV28 and TRBJ2-3, with D unresolved. CDR3 length equals 12 residues. V was cut by 10 bases and J by 2 bases, with 10 bases left in between. Germline-derived CDR1 and CDR2 are MDHEN and SYDVKM. The CDR3 sequence: CATNGDTDTQYF. CDR3 DNA: TGTGCCACTAACGGTGACACAGATACGCAGTATTTT.

The gene calls are TRBV7-9 and TRBJ2-5; 7 bases are shared with TRBD2. The length of the CDR3 is 17 residues. The germline V gene encodes CDR1 SEHNR and CDR2 FQNEAQ (reference sequence). With 4 bases clipped from V and 5 bases from J, the junction kept 16 bases outside the gene matches. The CDR3 loop reads CASSSAQAGLFGETQYF. Here the CDR3 DNA reads TGTGCCAGCAGCTCCGCCCAAGCGGGACTTTTTGGGGAGACCCAGTACTTC.

This chain joins TRBV30 and TRBJ1-3; maybe TRBD1 (6 bases). With 2 bases removed from V and 4 bases from J, the gap between germline ends came to 12 bases. This CDR3 contains 14 residues. Germline CDR1 and CDR2: GTSNPN and SVGIG (reference sequence). The CDR3 DNA follows: TGTGCCTGGAGTAGTCAGGGGACCGGAAACACCATATATTTT. This translates into CAWSSQGTGNTIYF.

CDR3 DNA sequence: TGTGCCAGCAGCACCGGACAGCCTGGGGCCTACGAGCAGTACTTC. Amino acid sequence: CASSTGQPGAYEQYF. The chain uses TRBV7-2 and TRBJ2-7, with a weak D call TRBD1 (6 bases). V lost 5 bases, J lost 2 bases, and 16 bases lay in between. Germline lookup yields CDR1 SGHTA and CDR2 FQGNSA. The CDR3 totals 15 residues.

This clone was seen only once. The chain has TRBV19 and TRBJ2-1; 7 bases map to TRBD2. V trimming: 7 bases; J trimming: 9 bases; junction bases outside the gene matches: 6. The CDR3 is made up of 12 amino acids. Germline CDR1 is LNHDA and CDR2 is SQIVND (reference sequence). As DNA, the CDR3 is TGTGCCAGTAATAAGCGGGGAGGTGAGCAGTTCTTC. Its translation: CASNKRGGEQFF.

The rearrangement uses TRBV18 and TRBJ1-4; 7 nucleotides agree with TRBD1. J was trimmed by 5 bases and V by 5 bases; bases with no gene match: 5. CDR3 length: 14 residues. CDR1 is KGHSH, CDR2 LQKENI, per germline. The CDR3 sequence is CASSKGQMNEKLFF. CDR3 in DNA: TGTGCCAGCTCAAAGGGACAGATGAATGAAAAACTGTTTTTT.

The V gene is TRBV3-1 (or the pseudogene TRBV3-2), the J gene TRBJ2-7; D may be TRBD1 (6 bases). The germline gives CDR1 LGHDT, CDR2 YNNKEL (reference sequence). This CDR3 contains 13 residues. Trimming cost V 2 bases and J 7 bases, with 12 bases left between them. The CDR3 reads CASSQSTGPEQYF. In DNA form, the CDR3 reads TGTGCCAGCAGCCAAAGCACAGGGCCAGAGCAGTACTTC.

CDR3 region: CAWSALSPGTEAFF. The CDR3 DNA sequence: TGTGCCTGGAGTGCGTTATCCCCGGGCACTGAAGCTTTCTTT. J is TRBJ1-1 and V is TRBV30, with unresolved D. CDR1 GTSNPN and CDR2 SVGIG come from the germline V gene (reference sequence). This CDR3 region has 14 residues. Trimming removed 1 base at V and 4 bases at J, with 13 bases between.